Below, 26 T cell receptor beta chains from the same sample are listed, as sequenced in a study of tumor-infiltrating lymphocytes in oesophageal squamous cell carcinoma. TCRdb called the PCR reads again in MiXCR, with one record for every CDR3 protein. The sample shows about 20,000 distinct CDR3 sequences, 42% of them seen only once. Sequencing used normal esophageal tissue next to the tumor. The receptors shown here come from a female donor with esophageal squamous cell carcinoma.

The table lists this clonotype with many counts. The chain combines TRBV5-1 with TRBJ2-3; 12 bases align to TRBD2. This CDR3 contains 15 residues. Germline V lookup: CDR1 SGHRS, CDR2 YFSETQ. V was pared by 4 bases and J by 2 bases, with 2 bases of the junction left unmatched. CDR3 DNA: TGCGCCAGCAGCCGGACTAGCGGGAACACAGATACGCAGTATTTT. Amino acids: CASSRTSGNTDTQYF.

This clonotype was recorded once. The J gene is TRBJ2-3, the V gene TRBV7-2; D ambiguous. V gave up 1 base and J gave up 2 bases, with 4 bases separating them. This CDR3 spans 13 amino acids. Germline-derived CDR1 and CDR2 are SGHTA and FQGNSA. The CDR3 DNA sequence: TGTGCCAGCAGCTTAGAGAACACAGATACGCAGTATTTT. Translated: CASSLENTDTQYF.

V and J are TRBV24-1 and TRBJ2-3; 10 bases line up with TRBD2. This CDR3 contains 16 residues. Trimming took 4 bases from V and 3 from J; bases not matched to a gene: 6. Germline V CDR1 and CDR2: KGHDR, SFDVKD. In DNA form, the CDR3 reads TGTGCCACCAGTGACCCACTAGCGGGAACTACAGATACGCAGTATTTT. Protein sequence: CATSDPLAGTTDTQYF.

This clonotype was seen at least ten times. V usage is TRBV7-9 and J usage is TRBJ2-4; D might be TRBD1 or TRBD2, each matching 6 bases. V lost 6 bases and J lost 0, with 12 bases in between. CDR3 length: 15 residues. Germline CDR1 is SEHNR and CDR2 is FQNEAQ (reference sequence). CDR3 in amino acids: CASREGGLAKNIQYF. The CDR3 DNA follows: TGTGCCAGCAGGGAAGGGGGGTTAGCCAAAAACATTCAGTACTTC.

Only a few counts were recorded for this clonotype. The genes are TRBV6-1 and TRBJ1-2; a weak D match, TRBD1 (6 bases). Germline CDR1 MNHNS, CDR2 SASEGT. Trimming left V 5 bases short and J 7 bases short, with 17 bases between. The CDR3 covers 14 residues. The CDR3: CASSYGGAVGGYTF. CDR3 nucleotides: TGTGCCAGCAGTTATGGGGGGGCTGTTGGTGGCTACACCTTC.

This clonotype was counted ten times or more. This rearrangement joins TRBV4-2 to TRBJ2-1; D ambiguous. The CDR3 length is 16 residues. Deletions cut 1 base from V and 10 bases from J, with 20 bases between. The germline V gene encodes CDR1 LGHNA and CDR2 YNFKEQ. The CDR3 DNA follows: TGTGCCAGCAGCCAAGTACACGACGGATCGACCTACGAGCAGTTCTTC. It yields the protein CASSQVHDGSTYEQFF.

The J gene is TRBJ2-4, the V gene TRBV30; TRBD1 aligns across 8 bases. Germline V gene data show CDR1 as GTSNPN and CDR2 as SVGIG (reference sequence). CDR3 size: 15 residues. J lost 0 bases, V lost 1 base, and 2 bases had no gene match. CDR3 bases: TGTGCCTGGAGTGGGACAGGGTTAGCCAAAAACATTCAGTACTTC. Protein product: CAWSGTGLAKNIQYF. Combining the CDR3 with reference TRBV30 and TRBJ2-4 gives the whole variable domain SQTIHQWPATLVQPVGSPLSLECTVEGTSNPNLYWYRQAAGRGLQLLFYSVGIGQISSEVPQNLSASRPQDRQFILSSKKLLLSDSGFYLCAWSGTGLAKNIQYFGAGTRLSVL.

This chain connects TRBV11-2 to TRBJ2-1; D not certain. TRBJ2-7 explains the end of the DNA better; the J call may be wrong. In germline, CDR1 is SGHAT, CDR2 FQNNGV. This CDR3 spans 16 amino acids. The CDR3 here is CASSLDASFTYNEQYF. CDR3 nucleotides: TGTGCCAGCAGCTTAGACGCATCGTTTACCTACAATGAGCAGTACTTC.

By its share, this clonotype is medium-sized. The chain recombines TRBV7-9 with TRBJ2-5, with a weak D call TRBD2 (5 bases). From germline, CDR1 is SEHNR and CDR2 FQNEAQ (reference sequence). The CDR3 length is 11 residues. V was clipped by 6 bases and J by 5 bases, with 7 bases between them. The CDR3 DNA reads TGTGCCAGCAGTACGGGGGAGACCCAGTACTTC. It translates to CASSTGETQYF.

The chain links TRBV12-3 or TRBV12-4 to TRBJ2-3; D perhaps matches TRBD2 (6 bases). The J call may be incorrect, as the DNA end agrees better with TRBJ2-1. The CDR3 length is 15 residues. As DNA, the CDR3 is TGTGCCAGCACCCAAGGGAGGACGGCCCAAGAGACCCAGTTCTTC. Protein: CASTQGRTAQETQFF.

This clonotype appeared many times. The J gene is TRBJ1-1, the V gene TRBV6-1, with 7 nucleotides matching TRBD1. CDR3 size: 14 residues. V lost 6 bases to trimming and J lost 10 bases; unmatched junction nucleotides: 14. Germline CDR1 MNHNS, CDR2 SASEGT. The chain's CDR3 is CASSRLQGLGGAFF. The DNA of the CDR3 is TGTGCCAGCAGCCGCCTACAGGGGCTTGGGGGAGCTTTCTTT.

This clonotype occurred many times. The gene calls are TRBV7-9 and TRBJ1-5; 7 bases map to TRBD1. This CDR3 spans 16 amino acids. The V segment lost 5 bases and the J segment 3 bases; nucleotides outside the gene matches: 10. Germline CDR1 and CDR2: SEHNR and FQNEAQ (reference sequence). CDR3 protein: CASSQTGTEANQPQHF. The CDR3 DNA reads as TGTGCCAGCAGCCAAACCGGGACAGAAGCCAATCAGCCCCAGCATTTT.

Remarks on this clonotype: The junction departs from germline at one end; a sequencing error may be responsible. V and J are TRBV5-1 and TRBJ1-6, with D perhaps TRBD1 (6 bases). The length of the CDR3 is 14 residues. CDR1 and CDR2 (germline): SGHRS, YFSETQ. The CDR3 is CASSMEGGNYEQYF. In DNA form, the CDR3 reads TGCGCCAGCAGCATGGAGGGGGGCAACTACGAGCAGTACTTT.

As to this clonotype: A read error is possible here, since a much larger clone lies one base away. The chain joins TRBV5-1 to TRBJ2-1, with 7 bases identical to TRBD1. The V segment lost 4 bases and the J segment 10 bases; nucleotides outside the gene matches: 11. The CDR3 consists of 14 residues. The germline gives CDR1 SGHRS, CDR2 YFSETQ. CDR3: CASSTSGQSYEQFF. Here the CDR3 DNA reads TGCGCCAGCAGCACCTCGGGACAGTCCTACGAGCAGTTCTTC.

This CDR3 reads CASSLVSLVLGYMGVTEAFF. The CDR3 nucleotides are TGTGCCAGCAGTTTGGTTTCCCTGGTTCTTGGTTATATGGGGGTCACTGAAGCTTTCTTT. The rearrangement links TRBV28 to TRBJ1-1; a possible D gene is TRBD1 (5 bases). Looked up from germline, CDR1 is MDHEN and CDR2 is SYDVKM. V was pared by 3 bases and J by 4 bases, with 30 bases between. This CDR3 has 20 amino acids. The complete variable domain, with remaining parts taken from reference TRBV28 and TRBJ1-1, reads DVKVTQSSRYLVKRTGEKVFLECVQDMDHENMFWYRQDPGLGLRLIYFSYDVKMKEKGDIPEGYSVSREKKERFSLILESASTNQTSMYLCASSLVSLVLGYMGVTEAFFGQGTRLTVV.

This clonotype was seen only a few times. A much larger clone lies a single base off, so this may be a read error. V is TRBV5-1 and J is TRBJ2-7; 9 positions agree with TRBD2. Germline lookup yields CDR1 SGHRS and CDR2 YFSETQ. The CDR3 runs to 15 residues. J was trimmed by 7 bases and V by 0 bases; bases with no gene match: 8. CDR3 amino acids: CASSLVAGELNEQYF. The CDR3 DNA reads TGCGCCAGCAGCTTGGTAGCGGGGGAGCTCAATGAGCAGTACTTC. Full variable domain (rest looked up from reference TRBV5-1 and TRBJ2-7): KAGVTQTPRYLIKTRGQQVTLSCSPISGHRSVSWYQQTPGQGLQFLFEYFSETQRNKGNFPGRFSGRQFSNSRSEMNVSTLELGDSALYLCASSLVAGELNEQYFGPGTRLTVT.

Notes on this clonotype: Given the absence of the conserved phenylalanine or tryptophan at the CDR3 end, a read error is likely. No DNA is shown, since the ends of the CDR3 on it are uncertain; the CDR3 is the one TCRdb lists. The CDR3 here is CASSRTSGIESYNEQFFGP. V is TRBV27 and J is TRBJ1-1. The CDR3 is made up of 19 amino acids, end residues included. CDR1 is MNHEY, CDR2 SMNVEV, per germline (reference sequence).

This clonotype has only a few counts. The V gene is TRBV7-3, the J gene TRBJ2-3; the D is unclear. The V and J ends lost 9 bases and 4 bases respectively, with 8 bases between them. The germline V gene has CDR1 SGHTA and CDR2 FQGTGA. The CDR3 is 11 residues long. CDR3 sequence reads: CASGFADTQYF. The CDR3, as DNA: TGTGCCAGTGGGTTTGCAGATACGCAGTATTTT.

Turning to this clonotype: The conserved final phenylalanine or tryptophan is absent from the CDR3, which likely points to a read error. The DNA is left out, because the CDR3 cannot be placed on it with certainty; the CDR3 is given as TCRdb lists it. The chain joins TRBV7-8 to TRBJ2-1; TRBD1 is taken as the D call from the table, unchecked against the DNA. Germline CDR1 and CDR2: SGHVS and FQNEAQ. Ends included, the CDR3 has 17 residues. The CDR3 region is CASSFSTGGIYGYTFGS.

This clonotype was detected many times. Because it lacks the conserved phenylalanine or tryptophan at the end, this CDR3 is likely a read error. Because the CDR3's place on the DNA is in doubt, the DNA is left out and the CDR3 is given as listed by TCRdb. CDR3 sequence: CASGDRAGYGYTFGS. The gene calls are TRBV6-1 and TRBJ2-7; the table's D call, TRBD1, has no DNA check behind it. Germline loops: CDR1 MNHNS, CDR2 SASEGT. With termini counted, the CDR3 has 15 amino acids.

V gene TRBV7-3 combines with J gene TRBJ1-4, with D possibly being TRBD1 (5 bases). CDR1 SGHTA and CDR2 FQGTGA come from the germline V gene. CDR3 length: 13 residues. V lost 3 bases and J lost 3, with 5 bases in between. The CDR3 loop is CASSLTANEKLFF. The CDR3 nucleotides are TGTGCCAGCAGCTTGACAGCTAATGAAAAACTGTTTTTT.

This chain uses TRBV7-2 with TRBJ1-5, with D perhaps matching TRBD1 (6 bases). The CDR3 is made up of 14 amino acids. Germline CDR1 SGHTA, CDR2 FQGNSA. The V end was cut by 1 base, the J end by 6 bases, with 10 bases between. CDR3 nucleotides: TGTGCCAGCAGCTTAGAAGAACAGGGTCAGCCCCAGCATTTT. It encodes CASSLEEQGQPQHF.

At least ten counts were recorded for this clonotype. The rearrangement links TRBV11-3 to TRBJ2-7; tentative D call: TRBD1 (6 bases). CDR1 SGHNT and CDR2 YENEEA come from the germline V gene. Trimming removed 4 bases from V and 2 bases from J, with 15 bases in between. CDR3 length: 15 amino acids. CDR3 in DNA: TGTGCCAGCAGCTCTCCCAGGACAGATACCTACGAGCAGTACTTC. As protein: CASSSPRTDTYEQYF.

Notes on this clonotype: Since a much larger clone is just one base distant, this may be a read error. CDR3 in amino acids: CGSLRLANAGELFF. CDR3 nucleotides: TGTGGGTCCCTCCGACTAGCTAACGCCGGGGAGCTGTTTTTT. J is TRBJ2-2 and V is TRBV6-2 or TRBV6-3; 7 bases are a match to TRBD2. Germline loops: CDR1 MNHEY, CDR2 SVGEGT. This CDR3 comprises 14 residues.

This clonotype came up a few times. The V call is TRBV6-1, the J call TRBJ2-5; D assignment may be TRBD1 or TRBD2 (5 bases each). TRBJ2-7 explains the end of the DNA better; the J call may be wrong. This CDR3 contains 17 residues. The germline V gene encodes CDR1 MNHNS and CDR2 SASEGT. CDR3 region: CASSPTRSGLNNYEQYF. The CDR3 DNA reads as TGTGCCAGCAGCCCCACCAGGTCGGGGCTTAACAACTACGAGCAGTACTTC.

The chain joins TRBV7-2 to TRBJ2-7; D gene ambiguous. V dropped 2 bases and J dropped 7 bases, with 12 bases sitting between them. Germline V lookup: CDR1 SGHTA, CDR2 FQGNSA. The CDR3 runs to 13 residues. CDR3 sequence reads: CASSLRPEWEQYF. CDR3 in DNA: TGTGCCAGCAGCTTACGGCCTGAATGGGAGCAGTACTTC. Using reference TRBV7-2 and TRBJ2-7 for the parts outside the CDR3, the full variable domain is GAGVSQSPSNKVTEKGKDVELRCDPISGHTALYWYRQSLGQGLEFLIYFQGNSAPDKSGLPSDRFSAERTGGSVSTLTIQRTQQEDSAVYLCASSLRPEWEQYFGPGTRLTVT.